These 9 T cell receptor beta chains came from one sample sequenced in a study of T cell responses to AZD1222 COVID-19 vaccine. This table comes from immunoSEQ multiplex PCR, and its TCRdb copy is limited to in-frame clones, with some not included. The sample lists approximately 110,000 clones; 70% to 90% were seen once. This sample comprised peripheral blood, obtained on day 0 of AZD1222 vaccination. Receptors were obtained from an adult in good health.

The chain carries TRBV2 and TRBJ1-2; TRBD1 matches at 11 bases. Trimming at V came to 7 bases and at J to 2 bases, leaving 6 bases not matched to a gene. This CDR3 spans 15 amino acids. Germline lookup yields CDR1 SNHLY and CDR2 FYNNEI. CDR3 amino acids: CASTRTGGANYGYTF. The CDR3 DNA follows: TGTGCCAGCACCCGGACAGGGGGCGCGAACTATGGCTACACCTTC.

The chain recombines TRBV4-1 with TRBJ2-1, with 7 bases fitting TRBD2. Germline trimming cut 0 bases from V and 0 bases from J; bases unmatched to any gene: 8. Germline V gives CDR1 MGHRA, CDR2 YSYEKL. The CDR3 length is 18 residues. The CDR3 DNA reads TGCGCCAGCAGCCAAGATCTAATCCTAGCGGCCTCCTACAATGAGCAGTTCTTC. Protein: CASSQDLILAASYNEQFF.

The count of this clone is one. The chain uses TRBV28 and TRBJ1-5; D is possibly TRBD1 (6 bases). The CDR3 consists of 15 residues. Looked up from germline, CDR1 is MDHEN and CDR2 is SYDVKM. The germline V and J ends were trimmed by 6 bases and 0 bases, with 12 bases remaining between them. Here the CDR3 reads CASRPWTVSNQPQHF. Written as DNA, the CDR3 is TGTGCCAGCAGACCCTGGACAGTTAGCAATCAGCCCCAGCATTTT.

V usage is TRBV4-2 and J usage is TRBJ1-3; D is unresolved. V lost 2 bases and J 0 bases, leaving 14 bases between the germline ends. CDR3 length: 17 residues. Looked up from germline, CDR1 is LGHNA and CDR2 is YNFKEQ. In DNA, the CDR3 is TGTGCCAGCAGCCAAAGCTTACCAGCCAACTCTGGAAACACCATATATTTT. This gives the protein CASSQSLPANSGNTIYF.

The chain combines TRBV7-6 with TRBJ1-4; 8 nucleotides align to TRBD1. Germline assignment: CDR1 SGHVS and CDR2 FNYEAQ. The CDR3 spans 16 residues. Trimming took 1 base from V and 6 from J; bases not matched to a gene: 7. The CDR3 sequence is CASSLGTGISYEKLFF. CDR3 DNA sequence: TGTGCCAGCAGCTTAGGGACAGGGATCTCATATGAAAAACTGTTTTTT.

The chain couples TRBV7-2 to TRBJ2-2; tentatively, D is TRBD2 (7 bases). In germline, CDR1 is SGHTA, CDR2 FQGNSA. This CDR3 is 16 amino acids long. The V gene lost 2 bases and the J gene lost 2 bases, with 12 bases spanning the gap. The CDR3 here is CASSLSRGGNTGELFF. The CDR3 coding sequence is TGTGCCAGCAGCTTATCTCGCGGGGGCAACACCGGGGAGCTGTTTTTT. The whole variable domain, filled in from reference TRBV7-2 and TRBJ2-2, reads GAGVSQSPSNKVTEKGKDVELRCDPISGHTALYWYRQSLGQGLEFLIYFQGNSAPDKSGLPSDRFSAERTGGSVSTLTIQRTQQEDSAVYLCASSLSRGGNTGELFFGEGSRLTVL.

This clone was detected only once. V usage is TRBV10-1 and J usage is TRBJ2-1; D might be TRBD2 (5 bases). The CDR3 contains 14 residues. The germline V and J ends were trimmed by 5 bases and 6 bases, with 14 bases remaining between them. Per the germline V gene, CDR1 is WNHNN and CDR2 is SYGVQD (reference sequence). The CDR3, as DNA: TGCGCCAGCAGTATAACCGGCGGGTCCAATGAGCAGTTCTTC. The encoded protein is CASSITGGSNEQFF.

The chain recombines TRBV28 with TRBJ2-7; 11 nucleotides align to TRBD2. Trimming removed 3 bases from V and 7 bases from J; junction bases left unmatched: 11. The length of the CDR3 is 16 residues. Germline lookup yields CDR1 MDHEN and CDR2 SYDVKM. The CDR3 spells CASSFLLAGAVGEQYF. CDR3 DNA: TGTGCCAGCAGTTTTTTACTAGCGGGAGCCGTAGGTGAGCAGTACTTC.

The CDR3: CATSRGDGETQYF. CDR3 coding DNA: TGTGCCACCAGTAGGGGGGACGGTGAGACCCAGTACTTC. The V call is TRBV24-1, the J call TRBJ2-5, with D tentatively TRBD1 or TRBD2 (6 bases each). CDR1 KGHDR and CDR2 SFDVKD come from the germline V gene. The CDR3 is 13 amino acids. The V end was cut by 6 bases, the J end by 5 bases, with 12 bases between.